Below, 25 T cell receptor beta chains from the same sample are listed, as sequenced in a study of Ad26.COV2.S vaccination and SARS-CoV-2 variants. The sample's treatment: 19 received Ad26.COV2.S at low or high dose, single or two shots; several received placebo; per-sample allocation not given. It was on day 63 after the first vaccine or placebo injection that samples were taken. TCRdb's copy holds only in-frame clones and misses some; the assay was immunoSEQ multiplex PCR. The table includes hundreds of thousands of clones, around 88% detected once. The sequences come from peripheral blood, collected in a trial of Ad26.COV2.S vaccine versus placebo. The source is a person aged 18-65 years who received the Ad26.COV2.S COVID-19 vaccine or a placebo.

The CDR3 DNA reads TGTGCCAGCAGTCGCCTTTCCGGGACTAGCGGGAGATACGAGCAGTACTTC. Amino acid sequence: CASSRLSGTSGRYEQYF. The chain recombines TRBV28 with TRBJ2-7; 14 positions agree with TRBD2. In germline, CDR1 is MDHEN, CDR2 SYDVKM. The CDR3 loop spans 17 amino acids. The junction had 10 bases not matched to a gene; V was cut back by 5 bases and J by 4 bases.

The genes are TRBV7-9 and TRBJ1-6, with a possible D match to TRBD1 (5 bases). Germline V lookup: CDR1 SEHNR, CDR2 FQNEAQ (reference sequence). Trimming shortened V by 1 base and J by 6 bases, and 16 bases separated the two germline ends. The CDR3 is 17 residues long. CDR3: CASSLGFGRVRNSPLHF. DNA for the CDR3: TGTGCCAGCAGCTTAGGATTTGGCAGGGTGCGTAATTCACCCCTCCACTTT.

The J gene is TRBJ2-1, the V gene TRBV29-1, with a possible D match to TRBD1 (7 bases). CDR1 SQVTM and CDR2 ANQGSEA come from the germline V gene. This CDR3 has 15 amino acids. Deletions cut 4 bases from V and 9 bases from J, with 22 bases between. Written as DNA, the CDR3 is TGCAGCGTTGTGGGAGGACAGGTGGGGATGGGTGAGCAGTTCTTC. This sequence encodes CSVVGGQVGMGEQFF.

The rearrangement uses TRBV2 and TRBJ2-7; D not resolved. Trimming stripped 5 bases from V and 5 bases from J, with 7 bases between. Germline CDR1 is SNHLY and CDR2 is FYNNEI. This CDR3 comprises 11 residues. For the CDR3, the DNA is TGTGCCAGCAGTCAGCTAGACGAGCAGTACTTC. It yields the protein CASSQLDEQYF.

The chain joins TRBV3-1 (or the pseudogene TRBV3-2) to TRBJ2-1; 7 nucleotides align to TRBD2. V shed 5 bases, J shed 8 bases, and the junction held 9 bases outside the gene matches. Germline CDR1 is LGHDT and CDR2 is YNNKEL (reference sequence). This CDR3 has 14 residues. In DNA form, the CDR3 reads TGTGCCAGCAGCGAGGGACTAAACGGCTATGAGCAGTTCTTC. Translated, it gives CASSEGLNGYEQFF.

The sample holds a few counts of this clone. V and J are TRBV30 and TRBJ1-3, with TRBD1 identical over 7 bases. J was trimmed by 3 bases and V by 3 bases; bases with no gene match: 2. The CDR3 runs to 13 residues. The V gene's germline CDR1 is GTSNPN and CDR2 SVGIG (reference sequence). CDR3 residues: CAWSRGFGNTIYF. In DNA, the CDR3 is TGTGCCTGGAGCAGGGGGTTTGGAAACACCATATATTTT. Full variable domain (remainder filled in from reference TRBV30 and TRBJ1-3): SQTIHQWPATLVQPVGSPLSLECTVEGTSNPNLYWYRQAAGRGLQLLFYSVGIGQISSEVPQNLSASRPQDRQFILSSKKLLLSDSGFYLCAWSRGFGNTIYFGEGSWLTVV.

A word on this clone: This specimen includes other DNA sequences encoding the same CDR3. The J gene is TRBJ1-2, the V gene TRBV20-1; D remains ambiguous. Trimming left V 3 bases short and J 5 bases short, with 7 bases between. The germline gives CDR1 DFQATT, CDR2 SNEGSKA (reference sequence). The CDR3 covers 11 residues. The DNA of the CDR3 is TGCAGTGCTAGGATGGCATATGGCTACACCTTC. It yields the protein CSARMAYGYTF.

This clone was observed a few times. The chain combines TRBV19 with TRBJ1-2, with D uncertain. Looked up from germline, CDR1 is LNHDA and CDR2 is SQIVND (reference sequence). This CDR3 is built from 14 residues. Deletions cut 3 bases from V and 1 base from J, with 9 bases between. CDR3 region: CASSIGPLNYGYTF. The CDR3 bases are TGTGCCAGTAGTATTGGACCGCTTAACTATGGCTACACCTTC. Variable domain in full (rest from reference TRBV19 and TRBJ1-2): DGGITQSPKYLFRKEGQNVTLSCEQNLNHDAMYWYRQDPGQGLRLIYYSQIVNDFQKGDIAEGYSVSREKKESFPLTVTSAQKNPTAFYLCASSIGPLNYGYTFGSGTRLTVV.

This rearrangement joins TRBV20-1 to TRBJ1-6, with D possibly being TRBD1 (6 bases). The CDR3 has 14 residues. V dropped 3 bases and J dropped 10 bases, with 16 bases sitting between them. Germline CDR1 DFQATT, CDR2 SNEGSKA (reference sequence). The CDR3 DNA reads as TGCAGTGCTAGTAGTTTGGGGGCAGGCTCACCCCTCCACTTT. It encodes CSASSLGAGSPLHF.

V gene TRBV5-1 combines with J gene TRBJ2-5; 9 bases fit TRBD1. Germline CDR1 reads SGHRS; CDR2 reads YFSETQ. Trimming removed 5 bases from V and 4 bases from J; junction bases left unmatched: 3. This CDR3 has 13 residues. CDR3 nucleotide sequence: TGCGCCAGCAGACAGGACAGGGGAGAGACCCAGTACTTC. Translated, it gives CASRQDRGETQYF.

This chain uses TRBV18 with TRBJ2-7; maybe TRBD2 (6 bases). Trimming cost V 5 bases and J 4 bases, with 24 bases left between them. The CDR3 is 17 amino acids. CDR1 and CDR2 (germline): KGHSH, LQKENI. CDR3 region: CASSSKSGGRKSYEQYF. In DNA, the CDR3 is TGTGCCAGCTCATCGAAGTCCGGGGGTAGAAAGAGTTACGAGCAGTACTTC. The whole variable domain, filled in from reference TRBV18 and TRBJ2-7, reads NAGVMQNPRHLVRRRGQEARLRCSPMKGHSHVYWYRQLPEEGLKFMVYLQKENIIDESGMPKERFSAEFPKEGPSILRIQQVVRGDSAAYFCASSSKSGGRKSYEQYFGPGTRLTVT.

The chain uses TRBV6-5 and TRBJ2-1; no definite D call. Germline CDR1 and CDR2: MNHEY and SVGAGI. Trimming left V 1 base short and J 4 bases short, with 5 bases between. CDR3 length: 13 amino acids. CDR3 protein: CASSYFPYNEQFF. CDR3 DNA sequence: TGTGCCAGCAGTTACTTCCCTTACAATGAGCAGTTCTTC.

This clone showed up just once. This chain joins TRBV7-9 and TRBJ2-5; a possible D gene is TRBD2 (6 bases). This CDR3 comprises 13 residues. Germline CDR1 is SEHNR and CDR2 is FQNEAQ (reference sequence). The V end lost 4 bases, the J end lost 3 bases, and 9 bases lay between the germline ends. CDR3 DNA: TGTGCCAGCAGCTCGTGGAGGGAAGAGACCCAGTACTTC. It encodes CASSSWREETQYF.

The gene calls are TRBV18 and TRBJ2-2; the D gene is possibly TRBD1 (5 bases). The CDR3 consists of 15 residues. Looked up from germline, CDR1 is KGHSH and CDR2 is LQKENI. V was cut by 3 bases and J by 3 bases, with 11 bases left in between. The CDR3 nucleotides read TGTGCCAGCTCACCCGCGACAGTGGACACCGGGGAGCTGTTTTTT. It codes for CASSPATVDTGELFF.

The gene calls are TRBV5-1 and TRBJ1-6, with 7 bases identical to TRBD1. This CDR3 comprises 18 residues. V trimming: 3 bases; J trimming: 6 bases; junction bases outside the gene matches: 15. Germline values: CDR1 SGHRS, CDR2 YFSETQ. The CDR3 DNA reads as TGCGCCAGCAGCTCGGGTCCCGGTGACAGGGATTCTAATTCACCCCTCCACTTT. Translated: CASSSGPGDRDSNSPLHF.

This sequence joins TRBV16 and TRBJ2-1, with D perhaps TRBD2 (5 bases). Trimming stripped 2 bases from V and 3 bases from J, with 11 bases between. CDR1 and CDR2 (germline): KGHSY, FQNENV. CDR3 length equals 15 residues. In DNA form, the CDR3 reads TGTGCCAGCAGCCAAGGGCGAGGGTTCTACAATGAGCAGTTCTTC. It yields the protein CASSQGRGFYNEQFF.

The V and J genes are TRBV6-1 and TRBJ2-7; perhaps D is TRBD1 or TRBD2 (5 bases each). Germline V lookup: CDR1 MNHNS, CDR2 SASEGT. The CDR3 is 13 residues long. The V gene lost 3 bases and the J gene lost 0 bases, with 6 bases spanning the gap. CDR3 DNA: TGTGCCAGCAGTGAGGGGACCTCCTACGAGCAGTACTTC. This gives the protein CASSEGTSYEQYF.

The CDR3 sequence: CASSHDGIETQYF. The CDR3 DNA follows: TGTGCCAGCAGCCATGACGGAATAGAGACCCAGTACTTC. The chain employs TRBV14 and TRBJ2-5; D remains ambiguous. The CDR3 totals 13 residues. The germline V gene has CDR1 SGHDN and CDR2 FVKESK. Trimming took 3 bases from V and 4 from J, leaving 9 bases between them.

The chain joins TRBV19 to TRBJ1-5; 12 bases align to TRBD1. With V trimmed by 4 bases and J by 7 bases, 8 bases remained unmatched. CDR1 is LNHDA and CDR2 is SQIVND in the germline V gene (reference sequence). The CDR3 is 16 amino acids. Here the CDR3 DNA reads TGTGCCAGTAGTAAAAGGGGACAGGGGGCAGGGCAGCCCCAGCATTTT. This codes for CASSKRGQGAGQPQHF.

This CDR3 is CASSVGPINQPQHF. The CDR3, as DNA: TGCGCCAGCAGCGTGGGACCGATAAATCAGCCCCAGCATTTT. This chain uses TRBV5-1 with TRBJ1-5; weak D call: TRBD1 (5 bases). The germline V gene has CDR1 SGHRS and CDR2 YFSETQ. The V end was cut by 4 bases, the J end by 4 bases, with 12 bases between. The CDR3 consists of 14 residues.

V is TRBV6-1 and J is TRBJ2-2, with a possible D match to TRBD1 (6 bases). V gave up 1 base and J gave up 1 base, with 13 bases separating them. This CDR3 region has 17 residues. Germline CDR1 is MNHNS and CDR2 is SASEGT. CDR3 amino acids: CASSEVYLGGNTGELFF. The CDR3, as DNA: TGTGCCAGCAGTGAAGTATACCTAGGGGGGAACACCGGGGAGCTGTTTTTT.

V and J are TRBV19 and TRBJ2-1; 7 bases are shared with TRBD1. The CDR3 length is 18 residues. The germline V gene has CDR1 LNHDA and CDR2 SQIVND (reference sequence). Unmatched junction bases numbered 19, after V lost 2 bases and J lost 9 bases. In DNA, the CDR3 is TGTGCCAGTAGTATATCCGGGACAGTGAGATATAGTGGCGCTGAGCAGTTCTTC. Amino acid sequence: CASSISGTVRYSGAEQFF. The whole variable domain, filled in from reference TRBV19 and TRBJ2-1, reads DGGITQSPKYLFRKEGQNVTLSCEQNLNHDAMYWYRQDPGQGLRLIYYSQIVNDFQKGDIAEGYSVSREKKESFPLTVTSAQKNPTAFYLCASSISGTVRYSGAEQFFGPGTRLTVL.

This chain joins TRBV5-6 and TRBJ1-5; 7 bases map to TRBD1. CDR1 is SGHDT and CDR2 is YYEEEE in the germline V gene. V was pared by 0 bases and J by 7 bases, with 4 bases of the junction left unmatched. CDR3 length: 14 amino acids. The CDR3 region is CASSLGGGAQPQHF. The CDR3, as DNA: TGTGCCAGCAGCTTGGGAGGGGGCGCGCAGCCCCAGCATTTT. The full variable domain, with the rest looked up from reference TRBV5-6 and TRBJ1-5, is DAGVTQSPTHLIKTRGQQVTLRCSPKSGHDTVSWYQQALGQGPQFIFQYYEEEERQRGNFPDRFSGHQFPNYSSELNVNALLLGDSALYLCASSLGGGAQPQHFGDGTRLSIL.

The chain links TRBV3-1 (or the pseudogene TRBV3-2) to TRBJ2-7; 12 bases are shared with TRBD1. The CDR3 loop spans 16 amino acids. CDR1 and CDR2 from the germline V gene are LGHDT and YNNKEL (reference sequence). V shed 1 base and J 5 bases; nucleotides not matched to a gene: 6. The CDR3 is CASSQAGTGGLNEQYF. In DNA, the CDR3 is TGTGCCAGCAGCCAAGCCGGGACAGGGGGCCTAAACGAGCAGTACTTC.

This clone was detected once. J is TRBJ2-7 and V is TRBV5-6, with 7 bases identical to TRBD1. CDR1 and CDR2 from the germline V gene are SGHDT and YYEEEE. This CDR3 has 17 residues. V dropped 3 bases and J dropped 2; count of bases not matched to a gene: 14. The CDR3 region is CASSYYLGQATAYEQYF. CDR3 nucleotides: TGTGCCAGCAGCTATTACCTCGGACAGGCTACCGCCTACGAGCAGTACTTC. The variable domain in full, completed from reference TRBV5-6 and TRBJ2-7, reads DAGVTQSPTHLIKTRGQQVTLRCSPKSGHDTVSWYQQALGQGPQFIFQYYEEEERQRGNFPDRFSGHQFPNYSSELNVNALLLGDSALYLCASSYYLGQATAYEQYFGPGTRLTVT.